Listed below are T cell receptor beta chains from one sample, sequenced in a study of shared clonotypes between healthy human individuals. Profiling relied on immunoSEQ multiplex PCR, and the TCRdb table lists in-frame clones only, not all of them. Among more than 2,000,000 clones, 80% to 95% were seen once, and the ten largest hold under 0.45%. The sample taken for sequencing was naive CD4+ T cells from PBMCs. These receptors all stem from a man between 18 and 35 years old in good health. Some clones in this sample may be carry-over from other donors' samples. Both conserved end residues are part of each CDR3. A D gene is named only where the DNA matches it firmly. The size of a clone is reported for some rows only, either as once, few or many, or as a class for expanded clones.

NA	NA	TRBV9	TRBJ2-1	TGTGCCAGCAGCCCTCAACCCCGGGGGCCCAATGAGCAGTTCTTC	CASSPQPRGPNEQFF
NA	TRBD1	TRBV28	TRBJ1-5	TGTGCCAGCATCCCCGGTGGACAGGGGGGCAATCAGCCCCAGCATTTT	CASIPGGQGGNQPQHF
NA	NA	TRBV27	TRBJ1-2	TGTGCCAGCAGGGCCAGTGGACACGTCTCTGGCTACACCTTC	CASRASGHVSGYTF
NA	NA	TRBV5-1	TRBJ2-5	TGCGCCAGCAGCTTGGCGACTAGGGCCGGCGAGACCCAGTACTTC	CASSLATRAGETQYF
NA	NA	TRBV6-1	TRBJ2-5	TGTGCCAGCACGGGGGTCGCTCAAGAGACCCAGTACTTC	CASTGVAQETQYF
NA	NA	TRBV11-2	TRBJ2-7	TGTGCCAGCAGCCGAGTCTACAGGGACGAGCAGTACTTC	CASSRVYRDEQYF
NA	NA	TRBV6-1	TRBJ1-4	TGTGCCAGCGGGCTGAATGAAAAACTGTTTTTT	CASGLNEKLFF
NA	NA	TRBV2	TRBJ2-3	TGTGCCAGCAGTGAATGGGGGTGGTCAGATACGCAGTATTTT	CASSEWGWSDTQYF
few	NA	TRBV5-1	TRBJ1-1	TGCGCCAGCAGCTTGTTAGGACAGAGGAACACTGAAGCTTTCTTT	CASSLLGQRNTEAFF
NA	NA	TRBV30	TRBJ1-2	TGTGCCTGGAGTGTACTCATCGGGGGCTACACCTTC	CAWSVLIGGYTF
NA	NA	TRBV5-1	TRBJ2-7	TGCGCCAGCAGCCCGACCTCGACAGCGAGGCAGTACTTC	CASSPTSTARQYF
NA	TRBD2	TRBV18	TRBJ2-3	TGTGCCAGCTCCCCCATGATAAGCGGGGTCACGGATACGCAGTATTTT	CASSPMISGVTDTQYF
NA	TRBD2	TRBV4-1	TRBJ2-7	TGCGCCAGCAGCCAAGAACTCGGCGGGAGTTTGAACGAGCAGTACTTC	CASSQELGGSLNEQYF
NA	TRBD1	TRBV6-5	TRBJ1-1	TGTGCCAGCAGTTACTGGGACAGGGAGGATGAAGCTTTCTTT	CASSYWDREDEAFF
NA	TRBD1	TRBV11-1	TRBJ2-7	TGTGCCAGCAGCTTCACTCCGGGACAGGGTGGCGAGCAGTACTTC	CASSFTPGQGGEQYF
NA	TRBD2	TRBV7-2	TRBJ2-7	TGTGCCAGCAGAAAGGGACTAGCGAGATACGAGCAGTACTTC	CASRKGLARYEQYF
NA	NA	TRBV11-2	TRBJ2-7	TGTGCCAGCAGCTTAGATCGCGACGAGCAGTACTTC	CASSLDRDEQYF
NA	TRBD2	TRBV9	TRBJ2-7	TGTGCCAGCAGCGTCTCAGCGGGGGAGACCGAGCAGTACTTC	CASSVSAGETEQYF
NA	NA	TRBV5-6	TRBJ2-5	TGTGCCAGCAGCTCCCAAGAGACCCAGTACTTC	CASSSQETQYF
NA	TRBD2	TRBV5-6	TRBJ2-2	TGTGCCAGCAGCCCCTACCTAGCGGGAGGCCCCCTCACCGGGGAGCTGTTTTTT	CASSPYLAGGPLTGELFF
NA	NA	TRBV5-1	TRBJ2-7	TGCGCCAGCAGCCGAGACGGATTGGACGAGCAGTACTTC	CASSRDGLDEQYF
NA	TRBD1	TRBV7-9	TRBJ2-3	TGTGCCAGCAGCTTAAAAGCCGGGACAGGGGAGTATTTT	CASSLKAGTGEYF
NA	TRBD1	TRBV5-4	TRBJ2-5	TGTGCCAGCAGCAACCGAAGGACAGGGGCGTACGAGACCCAGTACTTC	CASSNRRTGAYETQYF
NA	NA	TRBV18	TRBJ2-5	TGTGCCAGCTCACCTTCGTACCAAGAGACCCAGTACTTC	CASSPSYQETQYF
NA	TRBD2	TRBV4-1	TRBJ2-7	TGCGCCAGCAGCCAAGGAGGGGAAGGACTAGCGCCCCACGAGCAGTACTTC	CASSQGGEGLAPHEQYF
once	NA	TRBV5-1	TRBJ2-7	TGCGCCAGCAGCTTGGCTCAGGGGTTTACCTACGAGCAGTACTTC	CASSLAQGFTYEQYF
NA	NA	TRBV7-3	TRBJ1-1	TGTGCCAGCAGCCCCCATGCGAACACTGAAGCTTTCTTT	CASSPHANTEAFF